Shown below are 16 T cell receptor beta chains from a single sample sequenced in a study of Ad26.COV2.S vaccination and SARS-CoV-2 variants. TCRdb keeps only in-frame clones here, not all; method: immunoSEQ multiplex PCR. The table records over 400,000 clones, around 93% of them present only once. Noted treatment: over 15 received Ad26.COV2.S at low or high dose, single or two shots; about 5 received placebo; per-sample allocation not given. Samples analyzed were those drawn on day 63 after the first vaccine or placebo injection. The source was peripheral blood, collected in a trial of Ad26.COV2.S vaccine versus placebo. The origin of the receptors is a person aged 18 to 65 who received the Ad26.COV2.S COVID-19 vaccine or a placebo.

The V call is TRBV6-2 or TRBV6-3, the J call TRBJ2-7, with D unclear. This CDR3 contains 15 residues. Trimming cost V 2 bases and J 0 bases, with 11 bases left between them. The germline gives CDR1 MNHEY, CDR2 SVGEGT. The CDR3 reads CASSYRVANSYEQYF. CDR3 sequence (DNA): TGTGCCAGCAGTTACAGGGTAGCCAACTCCTACGAGCAGTACTTC.

The J gene is TRBJ1-6, the V gene TRBV15; the D is unclear. CDR1 LNHNV and CDR2 YYDKDF come from the germline V gene (reference sequence). The CDR3 is 17 residues long. V dropped 7 bases and J dropped 0 bases, with 16 bases sitting between them. DNA of the CDR3: TGTGCCACCACCCAGCCCGAAAGTAGCTCCTATAATTCACCCCTCCACTTT. Translating gives CATTQPESSSYNSPLHF.

As regards this clone: Other nucleotide sequences in the sample specify the same CDR3. This chain joins TRBV7-9 and TRBJ2-5; no clear D. Germline lookup yields CDR1 SEHNR and CDR2 FQNEAQ (reference sequence). Trimming removed 5 bases at V and 5 bases at J, with 6 bases between. CDR3 length equals 11 residues. CDR3 region: CASSPTETQYF. DNA of the CDR3: TGTGCCAGCAGCCCCACGGAGACCCAGTACTTC.

This clone was observed a handful of times. The rearrangement uses TRBV10-3 and TRBJ1-2; tentative D call: TRBD1 (6 bases). Trimming cost V 6 bases and J 6 bases, with 17 bases left between them. This CDR3 region has 14 residues. Germline V CDR1 and CDR2: ENHRY, SYGVKD. CDR3: CAISPLEGVNGYTF. CDR3 nucleotide sequence: TGTGCCATCAGCCCCCTGGAGGGGGTGAATGGCTACACCTTC.

A single count supports this clone. In nucleotides, the CDR3 is TGTGCCAGTAATTCGCGGGGGATACGCTACGAGCAGTACTTC. Translation gives CASNSRGIRYEQYF. This chain connects TRBV19 to TRBJ2-7; 7 bases align to TRBD2. Looked up from germline, CDR1 is LNHDA and CDR2 is SQIVND (reference sequence). The length of the CDR3 is 14 residues. The ends lost 7 bases at V and 3 bases at J; junction bases unmatched: 9.

This chain connects TRBV6-2 or TRBV6-3 to TRBJ2-1; TRBD1 aligns across 7 bases. Germline V gene lookup returns CDR1 MNHEY and CDR2 SVGEGT. Trimming removed 1 base from V and 4 bases from J; junction bases left unmatched: 4. The CDR3 consists of 15 residues. The CDR3 DNA reads TGTGCCAGCAGTTACTTCGACAGGGCATACAATGAGCAGTTCTTC. Translated, it gives CASSYFDRAYNEQFF.

The sample holds one count of this clone. Other nucleotide sequences in the sample specify the same CDR3. CDR3 region: CASSLGGGAYEQYF. The CDR3 DNA reads as TGTGCCAGCAGCTTAGGGGGGGGAGCCTACGAGCAGTACTTC. This sequence joins TRBV7-9 and TRBJ2-7, with TRBD2 identical over 7 bases. The CDR3 covers 14 residues. J gave up 2 bases and V 1 base, and 2 bases lay outside the gene matches. Germline assignment: CDR1 SEHNR and CDR2 FQNEAQ (reference sequence).

CDR3 coding DNA: TGTGCCAGCAGCGTAGCCCCGATGAGTTCAGATACGCAGTATTTT. Its protein product is CASSVAPMSSDTQYF. The chain has TRBV9 and TRBJ2-3; D is uncertain. Germline V gives CDR1 SGDLS, CDR2 YYNGEE. Trimming removed 0 bases at V and 4 bases at J, with 12 bases between. The CDR3 is 15 residues long.

This clone was observed a single time. V usage is TRBV5-4 and J usage is TRBJ2-5, with 11 bases aligning to TRBD1. Germline values: CDR1 SGHNT, CDR2 YYREEE (reference sequence). V trimming: 1 base; J trimming: 5 bases; junction bases outside the gene matches: 7. The CDR3 is 16 residues long. The chain's CDR3 is CASSLIGTGGIETQYF. The CDR3 nucleotides are TGTGCCAGCAGCTTGATCGGGACAGGGGGTATTGAGACCCAGTACTTC.

The rearrangement links TRBV9 to TRBJ1-5, with D unresolved. The CDR3 is 15 residues long. V dropped 0 bases and J dropped 0 bases, with 7 bases sitting between them. Germline CDR1 reads SGDLS; CDR2 reads YYNGEE. The CDR3: CASSVEGNSNQPQHF. As DNA, the CDR3 is TGTGCCAGCAGCGTAGAAGGGAATAGCAATCAGCCCCAGCATTTT.

This sequence joins TRBV19 and TRBJ1-1; D is possibly TRBD1 (5 bases). Germline values: CDR1 LNHDA, CDR2 SQIVND (reference sequence). CDR3 length: 14 amino acids. The V end lost 10 bases, the J end lost 3 bases, and 18 bases lay between the germline ends. The CDR3 loop reads CATSMGGGDTEAFF. The CDR3 coding sequence is TGTGCCACCTCGATGGGGGGAGGAGACACTGAAGCTTTCTTT.

This clone was picked up a small number of times. This sample includes further DNA sequences coding for the same CDR3. This chain connects TRBV9 to TRBJ2-3, with D perhaps TRBD1 or TRBD2 (5 bases each). The CDR3 runs to 14 residues. V lost 2 bases, J lost 1 base, and 8 bases lay in between. Germline V gene data show CDR1 as SGDLS and CDR2 as YYNGEE. CDR3 residues: CASSVRGGTDTQYF. Written as DNA, the CDR3 is TGTGCCAGCAGCGTGAGGGGAGGCACAGATACGCAGTATTTT. Together with reference TRBV9 and TRBJ2-3, the CDR3 gives the full variable domain: DSGVTQTPKHLITATGQRVTLRCSPRSGDLSVYWYQQSLDQGLQFLIQYYNGEERAKGNILERFSAQQFPDLHSELNLSSLELGDSALYFCASSVRGGTDTQYFGPGTRLTVL.

The chain recombines TRBV6-2 or TRBV6-3 with TRBJ1-1, with D possibly matching TRBD1 (5 bases). The CDR3 runs to 15 residues. CDR1 MNHEY and CDR2 SVGEGT come from the germline V gene. V dropped 2 bases and J dropped 3 bases, with 13 bases sitting between them. Here the CDR3 reads CASSYEVKGYTEAFF. DNA for the CDR3: TGTGCCAGCAGTTACGAGGTTAAGGGGTACACTGAAGCTTTCTTT.

The gene calls are TRBV4-1 and TRBJ1-2; the D gene is possibly TRBD1 (6 bases). V was trimmed by 0 bases and J by 4 bases, leaving 9 bases between them. CDR1 is MGHRA and CDR2 is YSYEKL in the germline V gene. This CDR3 contains 14 residues. The chain's CDR3 is CASSQEQGSYGYTF. CDR3 nucleotide sequence: TGCGCCAGCAGCCAAGAACAGGGTTCCTATGGCTACACCTTC.

The rearrangement links TRBV6-5 to TRBJ2-1; D gene unclear. Germline V gene lookup returns CDR1 MNHEY and CDR2 SVGAGI. This CDR3 comprises 11 residues. Trimming took 6 bases from V and 4 from J, leaving 4 bases between them. The CDR3 nucleotides are TGTGCCAGCAGAAAATACAATGAGCAGTTCTTC. Translating it yields CASRKYNEQFF.

V and J are TRBV30 and TRBJ1-1; D gene unclear. The V gene's germline CDR1 is GTSNPN and CDR2 SVGIG (reference sequence). CDR3 length: 13 amino acids. Between the trimmed V and J ends, which lost 4 bases and 3 bases, there was a span of 12 bases. The CDR3 is CAWMGRWDTEAFF. The CDR3 coding sequence is TGTGCCTGGATGGGCAGATGGGACACTGAAGCTTTCTTT.